This T cell receptor (beta chain) is drawn from a study of early T cells in non-severe SARS-CoV-2 infection. Study-level results: VDJdb matching favored anti-spike CD8 responses, missing private and CD4 specificities.

TCRdb itself ran the 5' RACE reads through MiXCR, one entry per CDR3 protein. The sample has approximately 120,000 distinct CDR3 sequences; approximately 15% are singletons. Trimming removed 0 bases at V and 6 bases at J, with 13 bases between. This CDR3 comprises 15 residues. Germline CDR1 and CDR2: SGHRS and YFSETQ. Only a few counts were recorded for this clonotype. Its specificity is not known. The material sequenced was whole blood. The chain couples TRBV5-1 to TRBJ2-1; TRBD2 might be the D (6 bases). This receptor was obtained from an adult who was a healthcare worker with PCR-confirmed SARS-CoV-2 infection or an uninfected control (not recorded which). CDR3: CASSLESGRFNEQFF. CDR3 DNA sequence: TGCGCCAGCAGCTTGGAAAGCGGGCGATTCAATGAGCAGTTCTTC.